The present entry profiles one TCR beta chain with its context. The data belong to a study of T cells in tumors after PD-1 blockade. Turning to the study itself: Patients received pembrolizumab 200 mg every 3 weeks or cemiplimab 350 mg every 2 weeks.

Profiling relied on immunoSEQ multiplex PCR, and the TCRdb table lists in-frame clones only, not all of them. The table lists tens of thousands of clones, roughly 70% of them singletons. This clonotype originated in a human donor with basal cell carcinoma. The specimen was PBMCs, collected after anti-PD-1 treatment.

The CDR3 is CASSPLGSGELFF. CDR3 sequence (DNA): TGTGCCAGCTCACCACTTGGTTCCGGGGAGCTGTTTTTT. This rearrangement joins TRBV18 to TRBJ2-2; D is undetermined. The germline gives CDR1 KGHSH, CDR2 LQKENI. Between the trimmed V and J ends, which lost 1 base and 6 bases, there was a span of 6 bases. This CDR3 region has 13 residues.